The rows below give T cell receptor beta chains drawn from one sample of a study of chemoradiotherapy in HPV16-positive cancers. TCRdb's table, derived via immunoSEQ multiplex PCR, lists solely in-frame clones and lacks some. The repertoire consists of around 2,000 clones, with under 90% occurring once and the leading ten covering 8.5% to 10%. The sample was tumor tissue, taken from a patient who underwent chemoradiotherapy. Source of these receptors: a human donor with HPV-associated anogenital cancer. The CDR3 runs from the conserved cysteine through the conserved F or W. Each record gives: J gene, V gene, clone size, D gene, CDR3 DNA, CDR3 protein. The D gene is left open where the match is weak. Not every row has a clone size; where given, it reads once, few, many or a size class.

>TRBJ2-1|TRBV4-3|NA|TRBD2
TGCGCCAGCAGCCAAGACTCAGCGGGGGGCTACAATGAGCAGTTCTTC
CASSQDSAGGYNEQFF
>TRBJ2-1|TRBV11-2|NA|TRBD2
TGTGCCAGCAGCTTTCACCCCTTGAAAATAGCGGGAGCAAATGAGCAGTTCTTC
CASSFHPLKIAGANEQFF
>TRBJ2-2|TRBV11-3|NA|NA
TGTGCCAGCAGCTCGGGGGCCCACAGGAACTCCCCCGGGGAGCTGTTTTTT
CASSSGAHRNSPGELFF
>TRBJ2-1|TRBV7-2|NA|TRBD2
TGTGCCAGCAGCCCTAAAGGACTAGCGGAGAACAATGAGCAGTTCTTC
CASSPKGLAENNEQFF
>TRBJ1-6|TRBV7-9|NA|NA
TGTGCCAGCAGCTTACGGGAGAATTCACCCCTCCACTTT
CASSLRENSPLHF
>TRBJ2-1|TRBV11-2|NA|TRBD2
TGTGCCAGCAGCGTGACTAGCGGGAGCTCCCGTGAGCAGTTCTTC
CASSVTSGSSREQFF
>TRBJ1-2|TRBV7-2|NA|NA
TGTGCCAGCAGCCCCCTCGATCGCTATGGCTACACCTTC
CASSPLDRYGYTF
>TRBJ1-5|TRBV6-1|NA|NA
TGTGCCACCCGGCTGCAGCTCAATCAGCCCCAGCATTTT
CATRLQLNQPQHF
>TRBJ2-5|TRBV11-3|NA|TRBD2
TGTGCCAGCGCTAGCGGGGGGCGAGAGACCCAGTACTTC
CASASGGRETQYF
>TRBJ2-2|TRBV5-1|NA|TRBD1
TGCGCCAGCAGCCCCGGACAGGGGGTTAACACCGGGGAGCTGTTTTTT
CASSPGQGVNTGELFF
>TRBJ2-5|TRBV6-5|once|NA
TGTGCCAGCAGGGCCGGGCGAGAGACCCAGTACTTC
CASRAGRETQYF
>TRBJ1-6|TRBV9|NA|NA
TGTGCCAGCAGCGCACAAAGCTCCTATAATTCACCCCTCCACTTT
CASSAQSSYNSPLHF
>TRBJ1-2|TRBV7-9|NA|NA
TGTGCCAGCAGTTCCACCGGGACTGGCTATGGCTACACCTTC
CASSSTGTGYGYTF
>TRBJ2-1|TRBV11-2|once|TRBD2
TGTGCCAGCGGACGGGGAGGGCAGGGAGGCAATGAGCAGTTCTTC
CASGRGGQGGNEQFF
>TRBJ1-2|TRBV29-1|few|NA
TGCAGCGTTGGTGACAGCGTTAACTATGGCTACACCTTC
CSVGDSVNYGYTF
>TRBJ2-3|TRBV2|NA|TRBD2
TGTGCCAGCGAGCGGGAGAGCACAGATACGCAGTATTTT
CASERESTDTQYF
>TRBJ1-5|TRBV21-1|NA|NA
TGTGCCAGCAGCAAAGCGCGATTCAGGCAGGTAAAAAGGGGGGGGAAGCCCCAGCATTTT
CASSKARFRQVKRGGKPQHF
>TRBJ1-1|TRBV4-1|NA|NA
TGCGCCAGCAGCCAAGACCTGCGATCGTGGGGTGAAGCTTTCTTT
CASSQDLRSWGEAFF
>TRBJ1-2|TRBV25-1|NA|NA
TGTGCCAGCAGTGACTATCCCGGCGGCTACACCTTC
CASSDYPGGYTF
>TRBJ2-7|TRBV6-5|NA|TRBD1
TGTGCCAGCGGGCTACCGGGACAGGGGGCCTACGAGCAGTACTTC
CASGLPGQGAYEQYF
>TRBJ2-5|TRBV4-3|NA|NA
TGCGCCAGCAGCCAAAATCAAGGCGCGGCTGAACAAGAGACCCAGTACTTC
CASSQNQGAAEQETQYF
>TRBJ1-2|TRBV4-3|once|NA
TGCGCCAGCAGCCAAGATCACGGTTATGGCTACACCTTC
CASSQDHGYGYTF
>TRBJ2-5|TRBV7-2|NA|TRBD2
TGTGCCAGCAGCTTGTTAGCGGGGAGGGGGGAGACCCAGTACTTC
CASSLLAGRGETQYF
>TRBJ2-2|TRBV7-3|NA|TRBD1
TGTGCCAGCAGCCCCAGGGGGAGAATCCCCGGGGAGCTGTTTTTT
CASSPRGRIPGELFF
>TRBJ1-1|TRBV28|NA|NA
TGTGCCAGCAGTTTACTGAGGGGCTATAGTTCCGGCTTTTCTTTCTTT
CASSLLRGYSSGFSFF
>TRBJ1-2|TRBV7-2|NA|NA
TGTGCCAGCAGCTCGGTACGGGACTATGGCTACACCTTC
CASSSVRDYGYTF
>TRBJ1-1|TRBV11-3|NA|TRBD1
TGTGCCAGCAGGCCACAGGGGGCCAACACTGAAGCTTTCTTT
CASRPQGANTEAFF
>TRBJ2-7|TRBV14|NA|TRBD2
TGTGCCAGCAGCCAGGCAGCGGGAGGGCCCGCCGAGCAGTACTTC
CASSQAAGGPAEQYF
>TRBJ2-5|TRBV7-6|NA|NA
TGTGCCAGCGCTGATGGGGGGCGCGTGGAGACCCAGTACTTC
CASADGGRVETQYF
>TRBJ2-5|TRBV5-1|NA|TRBD2
TGCGCCAGCAGTGGGACTAGCGGCCAAGAGACCCAGTACTTC
CASSGTSGQETQYF
>TRBJ2-7|TRBV12-5|NA|NA
TGTGCTAGTGGTCGCAGGGTCTACGAGCAGTACTTC
CASGRRVYEQYF
>TRBJ2-1|TRBV5-1|NA|NA
TGCGCCAGCAGCTACCGTCCGGGTTCCTACAATGAGCAGTTCTTC
CASSYRPGSYNEQFF
>TRBJ2-7|TRBV5-4|NA|NA
TGTGCCAGCAGACAAGAGACGGAGACGGGGCAGTACTTC
CASRQETETGQYF
>TRBJ2-7|TRBV9|NA|TRBD2
TGTGCCAGCAGCGTAGGACTAGCGGCAGCCTACGAGCAGTACTTC
CASSVGLAAAYEQYF
>TRBJ2-5|TRBV29-1|few|NA
TGCAGCTTCACCCGGGTTGGGGGAGAGACCCAGTACTTC
CSFTRVGGETQYF
>TRBJ2-2|TRBV7-9|NA|NA
TGTGCCAGCAGGGGAGGACAGGCGGGCACCGGGGAGCTGTTTTTT
CASRGGQAGTGELFF
>TRBJ1-1|TRBV5-1|NA|NA
TGCGCCAGCAGCAGCGAGTTAGGATATTTTCGGGACACTGAAGCTTTCTTT
CASSSELGYFRDTEAFF
>TRBJ2-1|TRBV6-6|NA|TRBD1
TGTGCCAGCAGTTACGTGAAGGGGGCAACTGAGCAGTTCTTC
CASSYVKGATEQFF
>TRBJ2-5|TRBV7-3|NA|TRBD1
TGTGCCAGCAGCTTAAACGCCGGGACAGTTCAAGAGACCCAGTACTTC
CASSLNAGTVQETQYF
>TRBJ2-2|TRBV7-2|NA|TRBD2
TGTGCCAGCAGCTTAGGGACTAGCACCGGGGAGCTGTTTTTT
CASSLGTSTGELFF
>TRBJ2-5|TRBV7-8|NA|TRBD1
TGTGCCAGCAGCTTAGCGCGAGTTGGGACAGGGGTAGAGACCCAGTACTTC
CASSLARVGTGVETQYF
>TRBJ1-1|TRBV18|few|TRBD1
TGTGCCAGCTCACCGGACAGGGGCACTGAAGCTTTCTTT
CASSPDRGTEAFF
>TRBJ2-4|TRBV7-2|once|NA
TGTGCCAGCAGCGCCCCCAGAGGAGCCAAAAACATTCAGTACTTC
CASSAPRGAKNIQYF
>TRBJ2-1|TRBV20-1|NA|NA
TGCAGTGCTAGAGGGTTAGATGAGCAGTTCTTC
CSARGLDEQFF
>TRBJ1-5|TRBV19|NA|NA
TGTGCCAGTAAGAACAGGGTTAATCAGCCCCAGCATTTT
CASKNRVNQPQHF
>TRBJ2-3|TRBV11-2|NA|NA
TGTGCCAGCAGCTTAGGTAGGGCAGATACGCAGTATTTT
CASSLGRADTQYF
>TRBJ2-1|TRBV9|once|NA
TGTGCCAGCAGCGTAGGTCCCAGGGCCAAGAATGAGCAGTTCTTC
CASSVGPRAKNEQFF
>TRBJ2-1|TRBV9|NA|NA
TGTGCCAGCAGCGTATCACCCGGAGGGTACAATGAGCAGTTCTTC
CASSVSPGGYNEQFF
>TRBJ1-2|TRBV11-2|NA|NA
TGTGCCAGCACCGACTTTATTGGGGATCGGGCCCGCTATGGCTACACCTTC
CASTDFIGDRARYGYTF
>TRBJ2-7|TRBV21-1|NA|NA
TGTGCCAGCAGCAAAATGATAGCTCCCTACAGCGGCTACGAGCAGTACTTC
CASSKMIAPYSGYEQYF
>TRBJ2-7|TRBV7-2|NA|NA
TGTGCCAGCAGTCCCCGACAGTCCTACGAGCAGTACTTC
CASSPRQSYEQYF